The rows below give T cell receptor beta chains drawn from one sample of a study of T cell responses to AZD1222 COVID-19 vaccine. The repertoire was sequenced with immunoSEQ multiplex PCR; TCRdb's copy has only in-frame clones and lacks some. The sample holds 160,000 or so clones, approximately 90% seen once. The sample in question was peripheral blood, obtained 28 days after the second AZD1222 dose. The receptors here all came from an adult who received the AZD1222 COVID-19 vaccine. CDR3s include the opening cysteine and the closing phenylalanine or tryptophan. The D gene is left open where the match is weak. Not all rows give a size; the values are once, few, many and, for expanded clones, a class.

size,D,V,J,DNA,CDR3
-,-,TRBV5-1,TRBJ1-4,TGCGCCAGCAGCGTCACCGGGGCCCCGAATGAAAAACTGTTTTTT,CASSVTGAPNEKLFF
once,TRBD1,TRBV4-3,TRBJ1-3,TGCGCCAGCAGCCTAATGACAGGGAGCTCTGGAAACACCATATATTTT,CASSLMTGSSGNTIYF
-,TRBD1,TRBV5-6,TRBJ2-7,TGTGCCAGCAGCTCCGGACAGGGAGGATTCTACGAGCAGTACTTC,CASSSGQGGFYEQYF
-,TRBD1,TRBV6-2/TRBV6-3,TRBJ1-4,TGTGCCAGCAGTGGGACAGGGAGAGGCGAAAAACTGTTTTTT,CASSGTGRGEKLFF
-,-,TRBV13,TRBJ2-7,TGTGCCACCTCGATCCTGACGGCGGCGGAGCAGTACTTC,CATSILTAAEQYF
-,TRBD2,TRBV6-4,TRBJ2-3,TGTGCCAGCAGTGTACTAGCGGGGGGCACAGATACGCAGTATTTT,CASSVLAGGTDTQYF
-,TRBD1,TRBV18,TRBJ2-5,TGTGCCAGCTCACTCTCAAGACAGGGGGGTTTGAAGGGGACTTCGGAGACCCAGTACTTC,CASSLSRQGGLKGTSETQYF
once,-,TRBV25-1,TRBJ2-7,TGTGCCAGCAGTGAAGGGTACTACGAGCAGTACTTC,CASSEGYYEQYF
-,-,TRBV3-1/TRBV3-2,TRBJ1-2,TGTGCCAGCAGCCAAGGGCAGGGGCCCGCCTTC,CASSQGQGPAF
-,TRBD1,TRBV5-4,TRBJ1-2,TGTGCCAGCAGCGGGACAGGGGGTAACTATGGCTACACCTTC,CASSGTGGNYGYTF
-,-,TRBV6-1,TRBJ2-2,TGTGCCAGCAGTGAAACGAACACCGGGGAGCTGTTTTTT,CASSETNTGELFF
-,TRBD1,TRBV18,TRBJ1-2,TGTGCCAGCTCACGGGACAGGGGGCTAGGCTACACCTTC,CASSRDRGLGYTF
-,TRBD1,TRBV3-1/TRBV3-2,TRBJ1-6,TGTGCCAGCAGCCCGTGGACAGGCGGCGGACCCCTCCACTTT,CASSPWTGGGPLHF
-,-,TRBV30,TRBJ2-7,TGTGCCTGGAGTGTACAAGTAGGCTACGAGCAGTACTTC,CAWSVQVGYEQYF
-,-,TRBV5-4,TRBJ1-1,TGTGCCAGCACCACGACAGGTGGGCCCCTTGAAGCTTTCTTT,CASTTTGGPLEAFF